This entry lists 17 T cell receptor beta chains sequenced from one sample in a study of blood T cell repertoires in COVID-19 (dated by TCRdb to 2019 to 2021). The library was obtained by the immunoSEQ multiplex PCR assay. The table comes from immuneACCESS by way of TCRdb, which keeps in-frame sequences with V and J called. Part of the clones is missing from these tables; in studies checked, under half for an unresolved V gene and the rest for unknown reasons. This sample gives roughly 340,000 clones in total; 85% to 90% of them show up just once. The top ten clonotypes cover about 1% of the sample. Sequenced input: PBMCs or T cells enriched from blood (not recorded which). The receptor set was obtained from a man aged 18 to 29 who had recovered from COVID-19.

This chain joins TRBV7-2 and TRBJ2-1, with D perhaps TRBD1 (5 bases). Germline V gene sequence: CDR1 SGHTA, CDR2 FQGNSA. The CDR3 has 13 amino acids. V was shortened by 1 base and J by 9 bases, with 10 bases between the two germline ends. For the CDR3, the DNA is TGTGCCAGCAGCTTAGGGACAACGGGTGAGCAGTTCTTC. Its protein is CASSLGTTGEQFF.

This chain uses TRBV7-3 with TRBJ1-2; D is uncertain. This CDR3 region has 14 residues. Per the germline V gene, CDR1 is SGHTA and CDR2 is FQGTGA. Trimming left V 6 bases short and J 4 bases short, with 15 bases between. DNA of the CDR3: TGTGCCAGCAGTCTACACAGTAACTCCTATGGCTACACCTTC. Protein product: CASSLHSNSYGYTF.

J is TRBJ1-5 and V is TRBV15, with D possibly matching TRBD1 (5 bases). The CDR3 extends over 14 amino acids. The germline V and J ends were trimmed by 2 bases and 4 bases, with 9 bases remaining between them. Germline CDR1 is LNHNV and CDR2 is YYDKDF (reference sequence). CDR3 residues: CATSRQGTNQPQHF. The DNA for the CDR3 is TGTGCCACCAGCAGACAGGGTACTAATCAGCCCCAGCATTTT.

The J gene is TRBJ2-1, the V gene TRBV7-2; D unclear. The CDR3 spans 13 residues. Germline V lookup: CDR1 SGHTA, CDR2 FQGNSA. Trimming pared 0 bases from V and 6 bases from J, leaving 6 bases between. The CDR3 bases are TGTGCCAGCAGCTTAGCGCTAAGCAATGAGCAGTTCTTC. This translates into CASSLALSNEQFF. Using reference TRBV7-2 and TRBJ2-1 for the parts outside the CDR3, the full variable domain is GAGVSQSPSNKVTEKGKDVELRCDPISGHTALYWYRQSLGQGLEFLIYFQGNSAPDKSGLPSDRFSAERTGGSVSTLTIQRTQQEDSAVYLCASSLALSNEQFFGPGTRLTVL.

This rearrangement joins TRBV27 to TRBJ2-7; 8 bases line up with TRBD1. The trim removed 5 bases at V and 3 bases at J, leaving 6 bases unmatched. Germline V gene data show CDR1 as MNHEY and CDR2 as SMNVEV (reference sequence). The CDR3 covers 14 residues. The CDR3 reads CASSRGDRSYEQYF. The CDR3 DNA sequence: TGTGCCAGCAGTCGAGGGGACAGGAGCTACGAGCAGTACTTC.

The gene calls are TRBV9 and TRBJ1-2; 7 nucleotides agree with TRBD1. From germline, CDR1 is SGDLS and CDR2 YYNGEE. The CDR3 has 15 residues. The V and J ends lost 3 bases and 7 bases, in that order; junction bases with no gene match: 12. The CDR3 DNA follows: TGTGCCAGCAGCGCCCGACAGGGTTATGGCTTTGGCTACACCTTC. This sequence encodes CASSARQGYGFGYTF.

The rearrangement joins TRBV4-1 to TRBJ1-2; D might be TRBD1 (5 bases). Germline V gene data show CDR1 as MGHRA and CDR2 as YSYEKL. Trimming removed 4 bases at V and 0 bases at J, with 6 bases between. There are 13 residues in the CDR3. CDR3 in DNA: TGCGCCAGCAGCCCACAGGCTAACTATGGCTACACCTTC. Translated: CASSPQANYGYTF.

This clone was seen once. The chain has TRBV24-1 and TRBJ2-5; TRBD2 might be the D (6 bases). CDR1 and CDR2 (germline): KGHDR, SFDVKD. Trimming removed 7 bases from V and 5 bases from J, with 16 bases in between. The CDR3 has 14 amino acids. Here the CDR3 reads CATRDGTGEETQYF. DNA for the CDR3: TGTGCCACCAGAGACGGGACTGGAGAGGAGACCCAGTACTTC.

The chain carries TRBV11-1 and TRBJ1-6; TRBD1 is a possible D gene (5 bases). V lost 5 bases, J lost 9 bases, and 20 bases lay in between. The length of the CDR3 is 16 residues. Germline V lookup: CDR1 SGHAT, CDR2 FQDESV (reference sequence). In DNA form, the CDR3 reads TGTGCCAGCAGCCCTCTCCAGGGCAGGGTCGCTTCACCCCTCCACTTT. The encoded protein is CASSPLQGRVASPLHF.

About this clone: A read error may account for a junction end that differs from germline. The chain combines TRBV7-9 with TRBJ1-1, with TRBD1 as a possible D gene (5 bases). The CDR3 has 8 amino acids. Germline V gene sequence: CDR1 SEHNR, CDR2 FQNEAQ (reference sequence). In DNA form, the CDR3 reads TGTGCCAGCAGCCCGGGGGTCTTT. Amino acid sequence: CASSPGVF.

This clone was found a few times. The chain joins TRBV10-3 to TRBJ1-5, with D hard to call. Germline CDR1 ENHRY, CDR2 SYGVKD. This CDR3 spans 15 amino acids. Trimming cost V 6 bases and J 2 bases, with 14 bases left between them. The CDR3: CAIRAAGVGNQPQHF. CDR3 DNA sequence: TGTGCCATCAGGGCAGCGGGAGTAGGCAATCAGCCCCAGCATTTT.

V usage is TRBV28 and J usage is TRBJ1-4, with D possibly matching TRBD1 (5 bases). Germline CDR1 is MDHEN and CDR2 is SYDVKM. The CDR3 runs to 17 residues. V lost 6 bases and J lost 5, with 22 bases in between. The CDR3 here is CASSPWAGGTPNEKLFF. The CDR3 DNA reads TGTGCCAGCAGCCCTTGGGCGGGAGGGACCCCCAATGAAAAACTGTTTTTT. Looking up the rest from reference TRBV28 and TRBJ1-4 gives the full variable domain: DVKVTQSSRYLVKRTGEKVFLECVQDMDHENMFWYRQDPGLGLRLIYFSYDVKMKEKGDIPEGYSVSREKKERFSLILESASTNQTSMYLCASSPWAGGTPNEKLFFGSGTQLSVL.

The chain employs TRBV18 and TRBJ2-1; 8 positions agree with TRBD1. Germline V gene sequence: CDR1 KGHSH, CDR2 LQKENI. V lost 3 bases and J lost 8; bases outside the gene matches: 6. The CDR3 has 14 residues. CDR3 sequence (DNA): TGTGCCAGCTCACCGAGACAGGGGAGCGATGAGCAGTTCTTC. Translated: CASSPRQGSDEQFF.

This chain connects TRBV2 to TRBJ1-1, with TRBD1 as a possible D gene (5 bases). CDR3 length: 15 residues. Trimming pared 4 bases from V and 3 bases from J, leaving 15 bases between. Germline V lookup: CDR1 SNHLY, CDR2 FYNNEI. The CDR3 DNA sequence: TGTGCCAGCAGTGGTCAGGGTAGGGTCGACACTGAAGCTTTCTTT. Its protein is CASSGQGRVDTEAFF.

This sequence joins TRBV7-3 and TRBJ2-1; maybe TRBD2 (5 bases). CDR1 and CDR2 from the germline V gene are SGHTA and FQGTGA. CDR3 length equals 15 residues. Trimming took off 3 bases at V and 3 bases at J, with 12 bases between the two ends. As DNA, the CDR3 is TGTGCCAGCAGCTTGGAAGCGGTTGACTACAATGAGCAGTTCTTC. Its protein product is CASSLEAVDYNEQFF.

The chain links TRBV19 to TRBJ1-3; perhaps TRBD1 as D (5 bases). The germline V gene has CDR1 LNHDA and CDR2 SQIVND (reference sequence). The CDR3 runs to 15 residues. V gave up 5 bases and J gave up 6 bases, with 17 bases separating them. CDR3 DNA sequence: TGTGCCAGTAGTTCTCCCGGGCAGGGACTAAACACCATATATTTT. This translates into CASSSPGQGLNTIYF.

This chain uses TRBV28 with TRBJ1-2, with TRBD1 matching 7 bases. The CDR3 contains 15 residues. The junction had 14 bases not matched to a gene; V was cut back by 6 bases and J by 7 bases. Germline-derived CDR1 and CDR2 are MDHEN and SYDVKM. The CDR3 loop is CASRAGDSGGGGYTF. The CDR3 nucleotides read TGTGCCAGCAGGGCAGGGGACAGCGGGGGAGGTGGCTACACCTTC.